This T cell receptor (beta chain) was documented in a study of PD-L1 blockade in urothelial cancer. Study details: At 3 weeks (second dose) and 6 weeks after starting treatment, blood was analyzed.

The V gene lost 6 bases and the J gene lost 4 bases, with 10 bases spanning the gap. The CDR3 extends over 13 amino acids. Germline assignment: CDR1 SNHLY and CDR2 FYNNEI. PCRs were each spiked with synthetic TCR analog templates. The repertoire was sequenced with immunoSEQ multiplex PCR; TCRdb's copy has only in-frame clones and lacks some. The data hold just over 40,000 clones, with approximately 85% observed a single time. Time point denoted: peripheral blood 6 weeks after treatment start. V usage is TRBV2 and J usage is TRBJ1-3; a weak D match, TRBD1 (6 bases). Source: PBMCs, taken around atezolizumab (anti-PD-L1) treatment. This sequence was found in a man between 70 and 80 years old with urothelial cancer. The CDR3 DNA follows: TGTGCCAGCAGCCGGACAGCCGGAAACACCATATATTTT. This codes for CASSRTAGNTIYF.